What follows are 15 T cell receptor beta chains derived from one specimen sequenced in a study of blood T cell repertoires in COVID-19. The data were produced by immunoSEQ multiplex PCR, yet TCRdb's version contains in-frame clones alone and is incomplete. The repertoire holds some 200,000 clones, 82% seen once, with approximately 12% in the top ten. Material: PBMCs or T cells enriched from blood (not recorded which). The receptors were gathered from a man aged 35-49 years who had recovered from COVID-19.

The chain combines TRBV19 with TRBJ1-5; 8 nucleotides line up with TRBD1. This CDR3 has 13 residues. The V gene's germline CDR1 is LNHDA and CDR2 SQIVND (reference sequence). V shed 8 bases, J shed 4 bases, and the junction held 4 bases outside the gene matches. CDR3 coding DNA: TGTGCCAGTTTAGGACAGGGAAATCAGCCCCAGCATTTT. Translating gives CASLGQGNQPQHF.

This rearrangement joins TRBV11-3 to TRBJ2-7; 9 bases match TRBD1. The CDR3 loop spans 15 amino acids. J gave up 3 bases and V 3 bases, and 6 bases lay outside the gene matches. The germline V gene has CDR1 SGHNT and CDR2 YENEEA. The CDR3, as DNA: TGTGCCAGCAGCTTTAAGGGACAGGGAGGCTACGAGCAGTACTTC. This encodes CASSFKGQGGYEQYF.

This clone has just one count. The chain uses TRBV6-6 and TRBJ2-6; a possible D gene is TRBD1 (5 bases). The CDR3 is made up of 18 amino acids. Between the trimmed V and J ends, which lost 6 bases and 2 bases, there was a span of 20 bases. CDR1 and CDR2 from the germline V gene are MNHNY and SVGAGI (reference sequence). The CDR3 spells CASSRNIGAITGANVLTF. For the CDR3, the DNA is TGTGCCAGCAGCCGAAACATTGGGGCCATAACTGGGGCCAACGTCCTGACTTTC.

On this clone itself: This CDR3 is also generated by other DNA sequences in the sample. The V call is TRBV3-1 (or the pseudogene TRBV3-2), the J call TRBJ1-2; 8 bases line up with TRBD1. V lost 4 bases to trimming and J lost 5 bases; unmatched junction nucleotides: 6. The CDR3 contains 14 residues. Germline assignment: CDR1 LGHDT and CDR2 YNNKEL (reference sequence). In nucleotides, the CDR3 is TGTGCCAGCAGCCCTCCCGACAGGGGTTATGGCTACACCTTC. Its translation: CASSPPDRGYGYTF.

V gene TRBV30 combines with J gene TRBJ1-5; 7 nucleotides match TRBD1. After removal of 0 bases from V and 6 bases from J, the junction contained 14 bases not matched to a gene. CDR1 GTSNPN and CDR2 SVGIG come from the germline V gene (reference sequence). This CDR3 contains 17 residues. In DNA, the CDR3 is TGTGCCTGGAGTGTACAAATGGAGGGGGCTGGCAGTCAGCCCCAGCATTTT. Translating it yields CAWSVQMEGAGSQPQHF.

The V call is TRBV5-1, the J call TRBJ2-5, with 9 bases aligning to TRBD1. With 2 bases clipped from V and 2 bases from J, the junction kept 4 bases outside the gene matches. The CDR3 has 15 residues. The germline V gene has CDR1 SGHRS and CDR2 YFSETQ. CDR3 sequence reads: CASSLGDREQETQYF. In DNA form, the CDR3 reads TGCGCCAGCAGCTTAGGGGACAGGGAACAAGAGACCCAGTACTTC. Variable domain in full (rest from reference TRBV5-1 and TRBJ2-5): KAGVTQTPRYLIKTRGQQVTLSCSPISGHRSVSWYQQTPGQGLQFLFEYFSETQRNKGNFPGRFSGRQFSNSRSEMNVSTLELGDSALYLCASSLGDREQETQYFGPGTRLLVL.

This clone was detected once. The chain employs TRBV5-4 and TRBJ1-4; 8 nucleotides align to TRBD1. There are 16 residues in the CDR3. J was trimmed by 10 bases and V by 4 bases; bases with no gene match: 15. From germline, CDR1 is SGHNT and CDR2 YYREEE (reference sequence). The CDR3 region has the DNA TGTGCCAGCAGCATCGGACAGGGCCTCTCGGATGGAAAACTGTTTTTT. Translated, it gives CASSIGQGLSDGKLFF.

The rearrangement uses TRBV19 and TRBJ1-4; D gene unclear. Trimming took off 7 bases at V and 6 bases at J, with 15 bases between the two ends. The CDR3 extends over 14 amino acids. CDR1 and CDR2 (germline): LNHDA, SQIVND (reference sequence). The CDR3 sequence: CASIARESDEKLFF. The CDR3 coding sequence is TGTGCCAGTATTGCGAGGGAATCGGATGAAAAACTGTTTTTT.

V usage is TRBV7-7 and J usage is TRBJ2-1, with no clear D. The CDR3 has 13 residues. Germline V lookup: CDR1 SSHAT, CDR2 FNYEAQ (reference sequence). Deletions cut 1 base from V and 6 bases from J, with 7 bases between. The DNA for the CDR3 is TGTGCCAGCAGCTTAGGCCCGGGCAATGAGCAGTTCTTC. As protein: CASSLGPGNEQFF.

This chain's CDR3 is CSVREFSGNTIYF. CDR3 coding DNA: TGCAGCGTTAGAGAGTTCTCTGGAAACACCATATATTTT. The chain links TRBV29-1 to TRBJ1-3; no clear D gene. With 5 bases removed from V and 0 bases from J, the gap between germline ends came to 8 bases. CDR1 SQVTM and CDR2 ANQGSEA come from the germline V gene. The CDR3 spans 13 residues.

The chain links TRBV19 to TRBJ1-2; maybe TRBD1 (5 bases). Germline V gene data show CDR1 as LNHDA and CDR2 as SQIVND (reference sequence). V lost 5 bases, J lost 7 bases, and 20 bases lay in between. This CDR3 has 15 residues. The CDR3 region has the DNA TGTGCCAGTAGTCTCGCGTGGGGGGTTTCGGGTGGCTACACCTTC. Translated: CASSLAWGVSGGYTF.

This clone appeared a few times. The gene calls are TRBV4-2 and TRBJ2-1; D not certain. CDR3 length: 15 amino acids. Germline CDR1 reads LGHNA; CDR2 reads YNFKEQ. Deletions cut 4 bases from V and 3 bases from J, with 13 bases between. The CDR3 nucleotides read TGTGCCAGCAGCCCCCTCGACGGCGGCTACAATGAGCAGTTCTTC. Translation gives CASSPLDGGYNEQFF.

This chain uses TRBV9 with TRBJ2-2, with 8 bases identical to TRBD2. This CDR3 is built from 14 residues. Unmatched junction bases numbered 8, after V lost 10 bases and J lost 3 bases. The V gene's germline CDR1 is SGDLS and CDR2 YYNGEE. In nucleotides, the CDR3 is TGTGCCGGGCCGACTAGCGCTTACACCGGGGAGCTGTTTTTT. Translated: CAGPTSAYTGELFF.

The chain recombines TRBV2 with TRBJ2-2, with TRBD2 identical over 9 bases. V shed 7 bases, J shed 6 bases, and the junction held 9 bases outside the gene matches. CDR1 and CDR2 from the germline V gene are SNHLY and FYNNEI. The CDR3 length is 15 residues. In nucleotides, the CDR3 is TGTGCCAGCATTATAGCGGGAGAAGGATCCGGGGAGCTGTTTTTT. This gives the protein CASIIAGEGSGELFF.

The chain carries TRBV15 and TRBJ1-2; no firm D call. CDR3 length: 13 amino acids. V shed 0 bases and J shed 2 bases, with 4 bases lying between them. The germline V gene has CDR1 LNHNV and CDR2 YYDKDF (reference sequence). CDR3 amino acids: CATSRDRNYGYTF. DNA for the CDR3: TGTGCCACCAGCAGAGACAGAAACTATGGCTACACCTTC.